One sample yielded the 21 T cell receptor beta chains listed below, sequenced in a study of blood T cell repertoires in COVID-19. This table comes from immunoSEQ multiplex PCR, and its TCRdb copy is limited to in-frame clones, with some not included. The sample consists of approximately 130,000 clones, 80% to 90% of them appearing once. Sequenced material: peripheral blood. The receptors were gathered from a human donor in a cohort sampled during active COVID-19.

The genes are TRBV29-1 and TRBJ2-7, with a tentative D call TRBD1 (6 bases). Germline values: CDR1 SQVTM, CDR2 ANQGSEA. V was pared by 7 bases and J by 1 base, with 11 bases between. This CDR3 region has 12 residues. The CDR3 is CSGQDGSYEQYF. CDR3 sequence (DNA): TGCAGCGGACAGGACGGTTCCTACGAGCAGTACTTC.

The chain recombines TRBV7-2 with TRBJ2-1; the match to TRBD2 covers 10 bases. CDR3 length equals 16 residues. The germline CDR1 and CDR2 sequences are SGHTA and FQGNSA. Unmatched junction bases numbered 13, after V lost 7 bases and J lost 7 bases. CDR3 coding DNA: TGTGCCAGCACCCCAAAACCCCTAGCGGGGGATAATGAGCAGTTCTTC. This encodes CASTPKPLAGDNEQFF.

The chain joins TRBV28 to TRBJ1-4, with D unresolved. V lost 3 bases and J 4 bases, leaving 9 bases between the germline ends. This CDR3 is 14 amino acids long. Germline V lookup: CDR1 MDHEN, CDR2 SYDVKM. The CDR3 nucleotides are TGTGCCAGCAGTTTTTCGGGAAATAATGAAAAACTGTTTTTT. Its translation is CASSFSGNNEKLFF.

The chain has TRBV15 and TRBJ1-2; a possible D gene is TRBD1 (6 bases). The germline V gene has CDR1 LNHNV and CDR2 YYDKDF (reference sequence). V was trimmed by 1 base and J by 9 bases, leaving 12 bases between them. This CDR3 has 13 amino acids. CDR3 protein: CATSRGGTGSYTF. The CDR3 DNA reads as TGTGCCACCAGCAGAGGGGGAACAGGGAGCTACACCTTC.

The chain couples TRBV5-4 to TRBJ2-7, with 7 bases fitting TRBD1. There are 14 residues in the CDR3. The germline CDR1 and CDR2 sequences are SGHNT and YYREEE (reference sequence). V dropped 2 bases and J dropped 1; count of bases not matched to a gene: 3. CDR3 loop: CASSLPGQSYEQYF. Here the CDR3 DNA reads TGTGCCAGCAGCTTACCGGGACAGTCCTACGAGCAGTACTTC.

This chain uses TRBV7-9 with TRBJ1-2, with a weak D call TRBD1 (6 bases). The V gene's germline CDR1 is SEHNR and CDR2 FQNEAQ (reference sequence). The CDR3 loop spans 13 amino acids. V was shortened by 5 bases and J by 4 bases, with 11 bases between the two germline ends. The CDR3 sequence: CASSQTGGYGYTF. CDR3 sequence (DNA): TGTGCCAGCAGCCAGACAGGTGGCTATGGCTACACCTTC.

This chain connects TRBV10-3 to TRBJ2-3; no reliable D call. The CDR3 runs 13 residues. V was shortened by 7 bases and J by 5 bases, with 13 bases between the two germline ends. CDR1 is ENHRY, CDR2 SYGVKD, per germline. This CDR3 is CAIKNLLEDTQYF. CDR3 nucleotides: TGTGCCATCAAAAATCTATTAGAAGATACGCAGTATTTT.

With respect to this clone: The sample holds other DNA sequences that translate to the same CDR3. V gene TRBV5-1 combines with J gene TRBJ1-4, with TRBD1 as a possible D gene (6 bases). Germline loops: CDR1 SGHRS, CDR2 YFSETQ. Trimming shortened V by 4 bases and J by 5 bases, and 12 bases separated the two germline ends. The length of the CDR3 is 14 residues. The CDR3 region is CASSRGQQNEKLFF. CDR3 nucleotides: TGCGCCAGCAGCCGCGGACAGCAGAATGAAAAACTGTTTTTT. The variable domain in full, with the rest retrieved from reference TRBV5-1 and TRBJ1-4, is KAGVTQTPRYLIKTRGQQVTLSCSPISGHRSVSWYQQTPGQGLQFLFEYFSETQRNKGNFPGRFSGRQFSNSRSEMNVSTLELGDSALYLCASSRGQQNEKLFFGSGTQLSVL.

The rearrangement links TRBV3-1 (or the pseudogene TRBV3-2) to TRBJ2-1; D unclear. Germline CDR1 is LGHDT and CDR2 is YNNKEL (reference sequence). The V and J ends lost 2 bases and 0 bases respectively, with 11 bases between them. The CDR3 is 16 residues long. The CDR3, as DNA: TGTGCCAGCAGCCAATTCATCCAGAACTCCTACAATGAGCAGTTCTTC. Its protein product is CASSQFIQNSYNEQFF.

V and J are TRBV5-1 and TRBJ2-3, with D maybe TRBD1 (5 bases). Trimming took 4 bases from V and 2 from J, leaving 11 bases between them. Per the germline V gene, CDR1 is SGHRS and CDR2 is YFSETQ. The CDR3 length is 14 residues. Written as DNA, the CDR3 is TGCGCCAGCAGCATGGGGCTTCCCACAGATACGCAGTATTTT. Its translation is CASSMGLPTDTQYF.

This CDR3 reads CASSHNRQGALETQYF. The DNA for the CDR3 is TGCGCCAGCAGTCACAATCGACAGGGGGCTCTAGAGACCCAGTACTTC. The V call is TRBV23-1, the J call TRBJ2-5; the match to TRBD1 covers 10 bases. TRBV23-1 is an ORF, with its function uncertain. V lost 3 bases to trimming and J lost 4 bases; unmatched junction nucleotides: 8. This CDR3 has 16 residues.

This chain joins TRBV30 and TRBJ2-7; D is uncertain. This CDR3 has 12 residues. The V and J ends lost 2 bases and 4 bases respectively, with 9 bases between them. Germline V lookup: CDR1 GTSNPN, CDR2 SVGIG (reference sequence). Here the CDR3 DNA reads TGTGCCTGGAGTCATGGTGCGTACGAGCAGTACTTC. As protein: CAWSHGAYEQYF.

With regard to this clone: A junction end diverges from the germline sequence, so it may reflect a read error. This rearrangement joins TRBV3-1 (or the pseudogene TRBV3-2) to TRBJ2-5, with D tentatively TRBD1 (6 bases). The germline V gene encodes CDR1 LGHDT and CDR2 YNNKEL (reference sequence). CDR3 length: 11 amino acids. The CDR3 DNA reads as TGTGCCAGCAGCCAATTGGGACAATTCCACTTC. Its translation is CASSQLGQFHF.

This chain uses TRBV7-6 with TRBJ2-7; D possibly corresponds to TRBD2 (5 bases). The CDR3 length is 14 residues. The germline CDR1 and CDR2 sequences are SGHVS and FNYEAQ. Trimming shortened V by 3 bases and J by 5 bases, and 14 bases separated the two germline ends. CDR3 sequence reads: CASSFEGAENEQYF. As DNA, the CDR3 is TGTGCCAGCAGCTTCGAGGGAGCGGAGAACGAGCAGTACTTC.

The J gene is TRBJ1-2, the V gene TRBV6-5; a weak D match, TRBD1 (6 bases). The length of the CDR3 is 15 residues. Trimming left V 6 bases short and J 4 bases short, with 18 bases between. Looked up from germline, CDR1 is MNHEY and CDR2 is SVGAGI. CDR3 sequence (DNA): TGTGCCAGCAGCCAATTCCGGGACACCACCTATGGCTACACCTTC. Its translation: CASSQFRDTTYGYTF.

This chain uses TRBV6-5 with TRBJ1-5; TRBD1 is a possible D gene (6 bases). V lost 6 bases and J 5 bases, leaving 11 bases between the germline ends. The CDR3 runs to 13 residues. In germline, CDR1 is MNHEY, CDR2 SVGAGI. CDR3: CASSPDRYQPQHF. The CDR3 DNA reads TGTGCCAGCAGCCCGGACAGATATCAGCCCCAGCATTTT.

The genes are TRBV6-5 and TRBJ2-2; 8 bases fit TRBD2. CDR3 size: 15 residues. Losses at the gene ends were 6 bases for V and 4 bases for J; bases not matched to a gene: 7. Germline V gene sequence: CDR1 MNHEY, CDR2 SVGAGI. CDR3 loop: CASRPGGAGTGELFF. The DNA for the CDR3 is TGTGCCAGCAGGCCGGGGGGGGCGGGCACCGGGGAGCTGTTTTTT.

The rearrangement links TRBV6-1 to TRBJ2-7, with D perhaps TRBD1 (6 bases). This CDR3 region has 14 residues. V was cut by 3 bases and J by 5 bases, with 14 bases left in between. Germline V lookup: CDR1 MNHNS, CDR2 SASEGT. The CDR3 bases are TGTGCCAGCAGTGAGACAGGTGTCGGGAACGAGCAGTACTTC. As protein: CASSETGVGNEQYF.

The chain has TRBV27 and TRBJ2-2, with a tentative D call TRBD2 (6 bases). The germline V gene has CDR1 MNHEY and CDR2 SMNVEV (reference sequence). CDR3 length: 14 residues. Trimming removed 3 bases at V and 8 bases at J, with 13 bases between. The CDR3 coding sequence is TGTGCCAGCAGTTTGGAACTAGCCTCTGGGGAGCTGTTTTTT. It encodes CASSLELASGELFF.

DNA of the CDR3: TGTGCCAGCAGCGTATCGGGGAGCGGAAACACCATATATTTT. As protein: CASSVSGSGNTIYF. The gene calls are TRBV9 and TRBJ1-3; D gene ambiguous. The CDR3 spans 14 residues. V was cut by 1 base and J by 4 bases, with 9 bases left in between. Germline-derived CDR1 and CDR2 are SGDLS and YYNGEE.

The V gene is TRBV21-1, the J gene TRBJ1-4; the D segment call TRBD1 is taken from the table without a DNA check. TRBV21-1 is a documented pseudogene. The CDR3 has 14 residues. This chain's CDR3 is CASSKGQGAEKLFF. In DNA, the CDR3 is TGTGCCAGCAGCAAAGGCCAGGGGGCTGAAAAACTGTTTTTT.